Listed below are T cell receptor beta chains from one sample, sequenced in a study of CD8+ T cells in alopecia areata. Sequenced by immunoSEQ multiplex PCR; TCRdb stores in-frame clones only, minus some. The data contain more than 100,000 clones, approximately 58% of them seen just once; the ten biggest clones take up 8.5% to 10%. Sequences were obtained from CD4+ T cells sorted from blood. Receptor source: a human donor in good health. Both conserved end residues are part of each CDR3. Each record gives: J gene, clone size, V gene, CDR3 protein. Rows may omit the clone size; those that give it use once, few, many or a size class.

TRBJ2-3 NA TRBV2 CASSPNGDTQYF
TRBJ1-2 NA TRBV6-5 CASSYEMGDDPSF
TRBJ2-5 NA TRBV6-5 CASSYSRARVQETQYF
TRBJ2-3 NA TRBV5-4 CASRPWTSVSTDTQYF
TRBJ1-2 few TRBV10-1 CASSEVAGRGGYTF
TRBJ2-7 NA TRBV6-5 CASRAGAVVGEQYF
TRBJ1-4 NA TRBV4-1 CASSQAGTGRTNEKLFF
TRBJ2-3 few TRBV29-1 CSAERTPRTDTQYF
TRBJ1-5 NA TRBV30 CAWGGQGQQPQHF
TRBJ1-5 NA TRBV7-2 CASSLGEAHQPQHF
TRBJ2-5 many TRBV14 CASSQRMGQRGRQETQYF
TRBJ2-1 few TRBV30 CAWSMGQGMNEQFF
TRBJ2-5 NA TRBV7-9 CASSFTGTGTQETQYF
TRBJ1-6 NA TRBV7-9 CASSLATGGSPLHF
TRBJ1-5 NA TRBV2 CASSPRGRPNQPQHF
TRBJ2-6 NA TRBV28 CASSTGTSGANVLTF
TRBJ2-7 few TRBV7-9 CASSFSTGTNEQYF
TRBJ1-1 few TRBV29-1 CSVGGQSNTEAFF
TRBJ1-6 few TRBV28 CASSLFLGSGNSPLHF
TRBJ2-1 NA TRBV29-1 CSVEGQGIEQFF
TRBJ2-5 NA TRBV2 CASSPNRAGGQETQYF
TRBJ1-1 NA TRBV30 CAWSVQENTEAFF
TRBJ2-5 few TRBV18 CASSPGQGIETQYF
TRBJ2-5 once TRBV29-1 CSVGTRHQETQYF
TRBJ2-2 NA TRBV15 CATSRGGGELFF
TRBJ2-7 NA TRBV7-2 CASSLAAPSSYEQYF
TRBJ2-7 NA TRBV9 CASAGGHEQYF
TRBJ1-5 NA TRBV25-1 CASSDHRYSNQPQHF
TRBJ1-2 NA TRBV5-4 CASRKGTGGALGYGYTF
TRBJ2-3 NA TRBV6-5 CASSYRGGTDTQYF
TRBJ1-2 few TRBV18 CASSPRGEGYGYTF
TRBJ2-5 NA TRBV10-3 CAISSMGLAAQETQYF
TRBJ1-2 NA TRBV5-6 CASSLPGHLPLYGYTF
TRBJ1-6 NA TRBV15 CATSRVLDSNSPLHF
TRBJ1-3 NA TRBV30 CAWSWGASGNTIYF
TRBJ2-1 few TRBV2 CASTKDRDYNEQFF
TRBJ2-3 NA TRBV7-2 CASSPPGANTDTQYF
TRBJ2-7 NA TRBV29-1 CSVGPGGTTLYEQYF
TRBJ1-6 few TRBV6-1 CASRVGTTGNSPLHF
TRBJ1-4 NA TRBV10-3 CAISAGLGEKLFF
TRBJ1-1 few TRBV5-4 CASSLVTGSNTEAFF
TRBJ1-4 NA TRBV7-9 CASSEDATNEKLFF